Below, 29 T cell receptor beta chains from the same sample are listed, as sequenced in a study of cytomegalovirus exposure and HLA in healthy donors (dated by TCRdb to the late 2010s). The method was the immunoSEQ multiplex PCR assay. A mixture of 60 forward primers for TCR Vbeta segments and 13 reverse primers for TCR Jbeta segments was used in the multiplex PCR. In its TCRdb copy, this immuneACCESS table keeps in-frame sequences only and misses some clones. Where compared with another copy, unresolved V genes explain less than half of these, and the others have no known cause. In all, the sample holds some 150,000 clones, and roughly four fifths of those were seen once. The ten largest make up approximately 11% of the sample. Sequenced material: PBMCs. These receptors all stem from a man in his fifties in good health and CMV-seropositive.

The table lists this clone with a few counts. This chain joins TRBV6-5 and TRBJ2-3, with 11 bases fitting TRBD2. Unmatched junction bases numbered 8, after V lost 6 bases and J lost 6 bases. The CDR3 has 15 amino acids. The germline V gene encodes CDR1 MNHEY and CDR2 SVGAGI. The CDR3 reads CASRGTSGTFDTQYF. CDR3 in DNA: TGTGCCAGCAGAGGGACTAGCGGAACCTTTGATACGCAGTATTTT.

This clone has just one count. CDR3 sequence: CASSRQGVSEKLFF. The DNA of the CDR3 is TGTGCCAGCAGCAGACAGGGGGTTAGCGAAAAACTGTTTTTT. The chain links TRBV5-6 to TRBJ1-4; the match to TRBD1 covers 9 bases. V was pared by 4 bases and J by 8 bases, with 6 bases of the junction left unmatched. Germline V CDR1 and CDR2: SGHDT, YYEEEE. The CDR3 is 14 residues long.

Regarding this clone: Mismatch with germline at one junction end may stem from a read error. The V and J genes are TRBV7-9 and TRBJ1-3; D is ambiguous. CDR1 and CDR2 from the germline V gene are SEHNR and FQNEAQ (reference sequence). The CDR3 loop spans 14 amino acids. CDR3 amino acids: CASGLGGTGNTIYF. The DNA of the CDR3 is TGTGCCAGCGGCTTAGGAGGGACTGGAAACACCATATATTTT.

As to this clone: No DNA is shown, since the ends of the CDR3 on it are uncertain; the CDR3 is the one TCRdb lists. The gene calls are TRBV12-2 and TRBJ2-3; the table's D call of TRBD2 was not tested on the DNA. TRBV12-2 is an annotated pseudogene. The CDR3 comprises 17 residues, both ends counted. This chain's CDR3 is CASRLVAGGTRTDTQYF.

The J gene is TRBJ2-7, the V gene TRBV11-2; D is possibly TRBD1 (6 bases). This CDR3 spans 13 amino acids. V was clipped by 1 base and J by 2 bases, with 6 bases between them. Germline lookup yields CDR1 SGHAT and CDR2 FQNNGV. Here the CDR3 reads CASSLGGPYEQYF. The CDR3 coding sequence is TGTGCCAGCAGCTTAGGGGGGCCCTACGAGCAGTACTTC.

This clone was counted between two and nine times. The V gene is TRBV23-1, the J gene TRBJ2-4, with 14 bases lining up with TRBD2. TRBV23-1 qualifies as an ORF whose function is uncertain. This CDR3 is built from 19 residues. Trimming removed 6 bases from V and 3 bases from J; junction bases left unmatched: 13. For the CDR3, the DNA is TGCGCCAGCAGAATCTTGACTAGCGGGGGGGCCTGTGTCAAAAACATTCAGTACTTC. Translating it yields CASRILTSGGACVKNIQYF.

The genes are TRBV27 and TRBJ2-3; D not certain. The V end lost 5 bases, the J end lost 3 bases, and 12 bases lay between the germline ends. This CDR3 has 14 amino acids. Germline CDR1 is MNHEY and CDR2 is SMNVEV (reference sequence). The CDR3, as DNA: TGTGCCAGCAGTGCCCACAGTAGGACAGATACGCAGTATTTT. Translation: CASSAHSRTDTQYF.

The chain combines TRBV4-2 with TRBJ2-1; 10 bases match TRBD2. This CDR3 is 15 amino acids long. V lost 2 bases, J lost 9 bases, and 7 bases stayed unmatched. Germline-derived CDR1 and CDR2 are LGHNA and YNFKEQ. The CDR3 sequence: CASSQLAGGLGEQFF. The CDR3 bases are TGTGCCAGCAGCCAATTAGCGGGGGGCCTTGGTGAGCAGTTCTTC.

The V and J genes are TRBV30 and TRBJ1-2; a possible D gene is TRBD1 (5 bases). V was shortened by 4 bases and J by 3 bases, with 15 bases between the two germline ends. Germline CDR1 GTSNPN, CDR2 SVGIG (reference sequence). CDR3 length equals 14 residues. For the CDR3, the DNA is TGTGCCTGGACCACAGGTACGGGGGACTATGGCTACACCTTC. Amino acid sequence: CAWTTGTGDYGYTF.

In its sample, this clone was seen once. The gene calls are TRBV6-5 and TRBJ1-6; D might be TRBD1 (6 bases). The V gene's germline CDR1 is MNHEY and CDR2 SVGAGI. This CDR3 has 15 residues. V lost 2 bases to trimming and J lost 7 bases, with 12 bases between them. CDR3 coding DNA: TGTGCCAGCAGTTACACCCCAGGGGAAAATTCACCCCTCCACTTT. It encodes CASSYTPGENSPLHF.

V is TRBV15 and J is TRBJ2-5; 12 bases map to TRBD2. Germline trimming cut 4 bases from V and 3 bases from J; bases unmatched to any gene: 9. Germline V lookup: CDR1 LNHNV, CDR2 YYDKDF (reference sequence). The CDR3 contains 17 residues. The CDR3 DNA follows: TGTGCCACCAGCACCGGCCAACGACTAGCGGGGGAAGAGACCCAGTACTTC. Amino acids: CATSTGQRLAGEETQYF.

This chain uses TRBV27 with TRBJ2-3; perhaps TRBD2 as D (5 bases). CDR1 is MNHEY and CDR2 is SMNVEV in the germline V gene (reference sequence). This CDR3 comprises 15 residues. V was pared by 2 bases and J by 2 bases, with 11 bases between. The chain's CDR3 is CASSLAGLPTDTQYF. CDR3 DNA: TGTGCCAGCAGTTTAGCTGGACTTCCCACAGATACGCAGTATTTT.

A few counts support this clone. In nucleotides, the CDR3 is TGTGCCAGCAGCCCTAACAGGGACAATGAGCAGTTCTTC. The encoded protein is CASSPNRDNEQFF. The rearrangement links TRBV7-9 to TRBJ2-1, with TRBD1 as a possible D gene (6 bases). Trimming left V 5 bases short and J 5 bases short, with 10 bases between. The CDR3 loop spans 13 amino acids. The germline V gene encodes CDR1 SEHNR and CDR2 FQNEAQ (reference sequence).

This clone came up a few times. CDR3 coding DNA: TGTGCCAGCAGCGTTCTAGCGGGAGGGCCAAATGAGCAGTTCTTC. This sequence encodes CASSVLAGGPNEQFF. This chain uses TRBV9 with TRBJ2-1; 12 nucleotides line up with TRBD2. With V trimmed by 2 bases and J by 7 bases, 4 bases remained unmatched. Germline V gene data show CDR1 as SGDLS and CDR2 as YYNGEE. This CDR3 has 15 amino acids. Supplemented by reference TRBV9 and TRBJ2-1, the full variable domain reads DSGVTQTPKHLITATGQRVTLRCSPRSGDLSVYWYQQSLDQGLQFLIQYYNGEERAKGNILERFSAQQFPDLHSELNLSSLELGDSALYFCASSVLAGGPNEQFFGPGTRLTVL.

The genes are TRBV7-6 and TRBJ2-7; D gene unclear. Germline V lookup: CDR1 SGHVS, CDR2 FNYEAQ. This CDR3 spans 15 amino acids. V was cut by 5 bases and J by 1 base, with 15 bases left in between. The CDR3 here is CASSPDTHLSYEQYF. CDR3 DNA: TGTGCCAGCAGCCCCGACACCCATCTTTCCTACGAGCAGTACTTC.

V is TRBV27 and J is TRBJ2-7; 9 bases agree with TRBD1. V was clipped by 5 bases and J by 1 base; unmatched bases: 6. Germline-derived CDR1 and CDR2 are MNHEY and SMNVEV (reference sequence). The CDR3 spans 15 residues. The CDR3 loop reads CASSVGQGRSYEQYF. In DNA, the CDR3 is TGTGCCAGCAGTGTCGGACAGGGGCGATCCTACGAGCAGTACTTC.

As DNA, the CDR3 is TGTGCCAGCAGCTTAATGGGAGGCGGGGAGCTGTTTTTT. Residues: CASSLMGGGELFF. This rearrangement joins TRBV11-3 to TRBJ2-2; D is possibly TRBD2 (6 bases). The CDR3 runs 13 residues. V shed 2 bases and J shed 7 bases, with 8 bases lying between them. Germline lookup yields CDR1 SGHNT and CDR2 YENEEA.

V is TRBV30 and J is TRBJ1-5; TRBD1 agrees at 9 bases. Germline-derived CDR1 and CDR2 are GTSNPN and SVGIG (reference sequence). V trimming: 2 bases; J trimming: 5 bases; junction bases outside the gene matches: 7. This CDR3 has 15 amino acids. The CDR3 DNA reads as TGTGCCTGGAGTCCTACAGGGGGCGCATATCAGCCCCAGCATTTT. Translating gives CAWSPTGGAYQPQHF.

The chain is built from TRBV7-2 and TRBJ2-3; 10 bases are a match to TRBD2. This CDR3 comprises 15 residues. The junction had 1 base not matched to a gene; V was cut back by 4 bases and J by 0 bases. Germline V lookup: CDR1 SGHTA, CDR2 FQGNSA. CDR3 nucleotides: TGTGCCAGCAGCTCGGGACTAGCGAGCACAGATACGCAGTATTTT. Its protein is CASSSGLASTDTQYF.

J is TRBJ1-2 and V is TRBV6-5; 10 bases map to TRBD1. Germline lookup yields CDR1 MNHEY and CDR2 SVGAGI. Trimming at V came to 2 bases and at J to 2 bases, leaving 5 bases not matched to a gene. This CDR3 is 16 amino acids long. Here the CDR3 DNA reads TGTGCCAGCAGTTACGATCCGGGACAGGGGAACTATGGCTACACCTTC. This translates into CASSYDPGQGNYGYTF.

The rearrangement uses TRBV7-9 and TRBJ1-4; 9 positions match TRBD1. V lost 6 bases to trimming and J lost 8 bases; unmatched junction nucleotides: 4. The germline V gene encodes CDR1 SEHNR and CDR2 FQNEAQ (reference sequence). This CDR3 has 13 amino acids. The CDR3 region is CASSGTGREKLFF. CDR3 DNA: TGTGCCAGCAGTGGGACAGGGAGGGAAAAACTGTTTTTT.

The CDR3 protein is CSVERGGRATYNEQFF. The CDR3 nucleotides read TGCAGCGTTGAGAGGGGCGGGAGGGCCACCTACAATGAGCAGTTCTTC. This chain connects TRBV29-1 to TRBJ2-1; TRBD2 matches 9 bases. The CDR3 runs to 16 residues. CDR1 is SQVTM, CDR2 ANQGSEA, per germline. V lost 3 bases, J lost 2 bases, and 8 bases stayed unmatched.

V usage is TRBV9 and J usage is TRBJ1-2; D not resolved. The germline V and J ends were trimmed by 9 bases and 1 base, with 13 bases remaining between them. Germline CDR1 and CDR2: SGDLS and YYNGEE. The CDR3 runs to 13 residues. CDR3 amino acids: CATQYQNNYGYTF. CDR3 DNA sequence: TGTGCCACACAGTACCAGAATAACTATGGCTACACCTTC.

The gene calls are TRBV29-1 and TRBJ2-7; TRBD2 aligns across 12 bases. This CDR3 spans 14 amino acids. V was pared by 2 bases and J by 4 bases, with 3 bases of the junction left unmatched. Per germline, CDR1 SQVTM and CDR2 ANQGSEA. The CDR3 sequence is CSVETGTSGYEQYF. The CDR3 DNA reads TGCAGCGTTGAAACCGGGACTAGCGGGTACGAGCAGTACTTC.

The V gene is TRBV5-1, the J gene TRBJ2-5; D possibly corresponds to TRBD1 (5 bases). V was pared by 2 bases and J by 5 bases, with 10 bases between. Germline values: CDR1 SGHRS, CDR2 YFSETQ. The CDR3 extends over 13 amino acids. In DNA form, the CDR3 reads TGCGCCAGCAGCTTAGACAGCCGGGAGACCCAGTACTTC. Translating it yields CASSLDSRETQYF.

The chain employs TRBV2 and TRBJ2-1, with TRBD2 matching 8 bases. Germline-derived CDR1 and CDR2 are SNHLY and FYNNEI. This CDR3 spans 17 amino acids. Trimming removed 3 bases from V and 0 bases from J; junction bases left unmatched: 7. The CDR3 DNA is TGTGCCAGCAGTGAGGATCGAGCGGGAGCCTCCTACAATGAGCAGTTCTTC. Protein: CASSEDRAGASYNEQFF.

J is TRBJ2-1 and V is TRBV4-2, with unresolved D. Germline loops: CDR1 LGHNA, CDR2 YNFKEQ. V was cut by 0 bases and J by 0 bases, with 9 bases left in between. The CDR3 has 16 amino acids. The CDR3 DNA is TGTGCCAGCAGCCAAGATCCCCGTAGCTCCTACAATGAGCAGTTCTTC. This codes for CASSQDPRSSYNEQFF.

V usage is TRBV13 and J usage is TRBJ1-1, with TRBD1 matching 9 bases. J gave up 1 base and V 5 bases, and 2 bases lay outside the gene matches. This CDR3 is 14 amino acids long. Per germline, CDR1 PRHDT and CDR2 FYEKMQ (reference sequence). This CDR3 reads CASSLGQGNTEAFF. The CDR3 DNA reads as TGTGCCAGCAGCCTGGGACAGGGGAACACTGAAGCTTTCTTT.

The J gene is TRBJ2-2, the V gene TRBV4-3; 8 nucleotides align to TRBD2. Germline V gene sequence: CDR1 LGHNA, CDR2 YSLEER. This CDR3 spans 16 amino acids. V shed 4 bases, J shed 4 bases, and the junction held 8 bases outside the gene matches. In nucleotides, the CDR3 is TGCGCCAGCAGCCGGAGCCCTAGCGGGTCCACCGGGGAGCTGTTTTTT. Its translation: CASSRSPSGSTGELFF.